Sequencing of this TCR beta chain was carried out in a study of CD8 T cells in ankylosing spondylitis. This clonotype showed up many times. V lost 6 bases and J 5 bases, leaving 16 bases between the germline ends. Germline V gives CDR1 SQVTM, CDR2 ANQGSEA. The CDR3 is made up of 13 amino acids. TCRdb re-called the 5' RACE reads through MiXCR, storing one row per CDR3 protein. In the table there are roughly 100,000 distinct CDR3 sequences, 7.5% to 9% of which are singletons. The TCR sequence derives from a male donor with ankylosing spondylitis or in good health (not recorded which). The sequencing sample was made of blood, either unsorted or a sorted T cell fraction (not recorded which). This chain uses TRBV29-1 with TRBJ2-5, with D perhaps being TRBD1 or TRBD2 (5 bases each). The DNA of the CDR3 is TGCAGCGTCGAGGGGTGGGGACGGGAGACCCAGTACTTC. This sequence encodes CSVEGWGRETQYF.